The clone carrying this T cell receptor beta chain came up a few times. Antigen: not known. TCRdb independently ran MiXCR on the reads; one entry per CDR3 protein. The sample contains about 150,000 distinct CDR3 sequences, about a quarter of which appear only once. Per germline, CDR1 LNHDA and CDR2 SQIVND (reference sequence). The V end lost 3 bases, the J end lost 0 bases, and 12 bases lay between the germline ends. The CDR3 runs 16 residues. The data belong to a study of T cell repertoires in cytomegalovirus infection. Study-wide background: The public TCR beta signatures pointed to both CMV infection and matching HLA type.

Whole-study results and caveats: The response measured ex vivo was dominated by TCR beta clonotypes (HLA-C-restricted and CMV-specific).

This chain joins TRBV19 and TRBJ2-1; D is undetermined. The source material was PBMCs. The source of this sequence is a human donor in good health (CMV status not recorded). Some clones in this sample may be carry-over from other donors' samples. The CDR3 DNA reads as TGTGCCAGTAGTATCTCGACAAGGAGCTCCTACAATGAGCAGTTCTTC. Residues: CASSISTRSSYNEQFF.